This TCR beta chain was sequenced in a study of beta chain features in type 1 diabetes. The study, taken as a whole, reports: Type 1 diabetes patients had moderately but significantly shorter TCRB CDR3s in all four CD4+ subsets.

Expressed TCRB transcripts were sequenced because the isolated RNA had all been reverse transcribed beforehand. Sequencing was performed with immunoSEQ multiplex PCR; in TCRdb, only in-frame clones are kept and a portion is missing. Here the sample spans hundreds of thousands of clones, about 14% being singletons. This clone was counted between two and nine times. Its antigen is currently unknown. Deletions cut 4 bases from V and 1 base from J, with 13 bases between. The CDR3 is 16 amino acids. Germline V gene sequence: CDR1 LGHNA, CDR2 YSLEER. This clonotype was sampled from a man younger than 30 with type 1 diabetes. This chain links TRBV4-3 with TRBJ2-2, with D tentatively TRBD2 (7 bases). Material: naive CD4+ T cells from blood. CDR3 sequence: CASSPGGRENTGELFF. The CDR3 coding sequence is TGCGCCAGCAGCCCGGGGGGCAGGGAGAACACCGGGGAGCTGTTTTTT.